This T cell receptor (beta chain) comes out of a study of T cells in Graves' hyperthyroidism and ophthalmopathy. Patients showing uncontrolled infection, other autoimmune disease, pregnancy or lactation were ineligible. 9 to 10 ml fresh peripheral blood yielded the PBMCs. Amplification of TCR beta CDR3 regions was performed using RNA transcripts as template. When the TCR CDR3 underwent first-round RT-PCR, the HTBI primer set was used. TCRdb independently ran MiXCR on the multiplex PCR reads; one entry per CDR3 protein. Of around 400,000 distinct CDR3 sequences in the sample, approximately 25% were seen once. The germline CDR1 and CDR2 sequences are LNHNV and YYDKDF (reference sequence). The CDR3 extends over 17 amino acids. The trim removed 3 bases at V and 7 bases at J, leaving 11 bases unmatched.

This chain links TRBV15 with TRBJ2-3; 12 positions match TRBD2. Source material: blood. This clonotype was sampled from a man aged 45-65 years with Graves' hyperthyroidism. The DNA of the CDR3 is TGTGCCACCAGCAGTGAAGGGACTAGCGGGCGTACTTATACGCAGTATTTT. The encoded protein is CATSSEGTSGRTYTQYF.